This T cell receptor (beta chain) was captured in a study of cytomegalovirus exposure and HLA in healthy donors. Study conclusions and caveats: Most of the TCR beta V segments (in an earlier analysis) were productive either about 87% or about 30% of the time.

The CDR3 has 16 residues. V lost 2 bases and J lost 5; bases outside the gene matches: 8. CDR1 and CDR2 from the germline V gene are MGHRA and YSYEKL. A word on this clone: Antigen specificity is unknown.

It was with 60 Vbeta and 13 Jbeta primers that the PCR ran. Profiling relied on immunoSEQ multiplex PCR, and the TCRdb table lists in-frame clones only, not all of them. The sample includes roughly 180,000 clones, approximately 84% seen only once; the top ten take 4% to 6%. This clonotype originated in a girl between 5 and 17 years old in good health and CMV-seropositive. Sequencing was done on a sample of PBMCs. The chain carries TRBV4-1 and TRBJ2-3; 9 bases match TRBD2. CDR3 amino acids: CASSQILAGFRDTQYF. The CDR3 DNA follows: TGCGCCAGCAGCCAAATCCTAGCGGGGTTCAGAGATACGCAGTATTTT.